This is a list of T cell receptor beta chains from one sample in a study of T cells in Graves' hyperthyroidism and ophthalmopathy. Using its own MiXCR run on the multiplex PCR reads, TCRdb lists one record per CDR3 protein. The sample consists of approximately 400,000 distinct CDR3 sequences, 11% to 15% of them appearing once. Sample: blood. The receptors here all came from a man aged 50 or older with Graves' ophthalmopathy. Both conserved end residues are part of each CDR3. Fields, in order: D gene, J gene, clone size, V gene, CDR3 DNA, CDR3 protein. A D gene is named only where the DNA matches it firmly. A row's size may be missing; if present it is once, few, many or a size class.

>TRBD2|TRBJ2-1|NA|TRBV7-3
TGTGCCAGCAGCACCGGACTAGCGGGAGAAGTTAGGTTCTTC
CASSTGLAGEVRFF
>TRBD2|TRBJ2-1|many|TRBV20-1
TGCAGTGCTAGAGATCTCAGCGGGAGATGGATTGAGCAGTTCTTC
CSARDLSGRWIEQFF
>NA|TRBJ2-3|many|TRBV6-5
TGTGCCAGCAGTTACTCAGGGGGAAATACGCAGTATTTT
CASSYSGGNTQYF
>NA|TRBJ2-2|NA|TRBV29-1
TGCAGCGTTGGATTCCGCCAAACCGGGGAGCTGTTTTTT
CSVGFRQTGELFF
>NA|TRBJ2-2|many|TRBV11-3
TGTGCCAGCAGCTTGATGACCGGGGAGCTGTTTTTT
CASSLMTGELFF
>NA|TRBJ1-2|many|TRBV5-8
TGTGCCAGCAACATGGCAGACAGCCGTAACTATGGCTACACCTTC
CASNMADSRNYGYTF
>NA|TRBJ2-3|many|TRBV28
TGTGCCAGCAGTGGTGGGAGTACAGATACGCAGTATTTT
CASSGGSTDTQYF
>TRBD1|TRBJ2-7|NA|TRBV6-2/TRBV6-3
TGTGCCAGCAGGACAGGGGAGGCCGAGCAGTACTTC
CASRTGEAEQYF
>TRBD1|TRBJ1-6|NA|TRBV3-1
TGTGCCAGCAGCGATACAGGGGGATTTATTGATTCACCCCTCCACTTT
CASSDTGGFIDSPLHF
>NA|TRBJ1-2|many|TRBV7-8
TGTGCCAGCAGCTTAGCCAGGGCTCAAGGCTACACCTTC
CASSLARAQGYTF
>NA|TRBJ2-7|many|TRBV5-5
TGTGCCAGCAGCTTGTGGTCAGGGAACTACGAGCAGTACTTC
CASSLWSGNYEQYF
>NA|TRBJ2-5|NA|TRBV4-1
TGCGCCAGCAGCCCATTTACAGGGACAGAGACCCAGTACTTC
CASSPFTGTETQYF
>NA|TRBJ2-1|few|TRBV28
TGTGCCAGCAGTTTCCTTGCAGGGGTCACTGAGCAGTTCTTC
CASSFLAGVTEQFF
>TRBD1|TRBJ1-3|few|TRBV11-2
TGTGCCAGCAGCAATGGACAGGGGAGCTCTGGAAACACCATATATTTT
CASSNGQGSSGNTIYF
>NA|TRBJ2-1|few|TRBV7-9
TGTGCCAGCAGCTTACCGGACCGAAGACGACCGTTATACAATGAGCAGTTCTTC
CASSLPDRRRPLYNEQFF
>NA|TRBJ1-5|few|TRBV20-1
TGCAGTGCTAGAGATCTGGCAGGGGTAGGTCAGCCCCAGCATTTT
CSARDLAGVGQPQHF